This T cell receptor (beta chain) was sequenced during a study of OX40 agonist ivuxolimab in advanced cancers. Study-wide results and caveats: Which antigen the expanded peripheral T cells recognized is unknown. At doses 0.1 to 3.0 mg/kg, CD4+ and CD8+ clones expanded. Expansion of clones was among the lowest in partial responders at 0.1-3.0 mg/kg.

A word on this clone: The antigen is undetermined.

TCRdb's copy holds only in-frame clones and misses some; the assay was immunoSEQ multiplex PCR. The sample has 70,000 to 90,000 clones, 70% to 90% seen once. CDR1 is WNHNN, CDR2 SYGVQD, per germline (reference sequence). This CDR3 has 14 amino acids. V was cut by 0 bases and J by 11 bases, with 16 bases left in between. The origin of this receptor is an adult with an advanced solid tumor such as melanoma, head and neck, liver or kidney cancer. This specimen was CD4+ or CD8+ T cells sorted from blood, taken in a trial of the OX40 agonist ivuxolimab. This chain links TRBV10-1 with TRBJ1-1, with a possible D match to TRBD1 (5 bases). The CDR3 region is CASSESGTQGRAFF. For the CDR3, the DNA is TGCGCCAGCAGTGAGTCGGGAACCCAGGGACGGGCTTTCTTT.